The 26 T cell receptor beta chains presented below share a single source sample, sequenced in a study of neurological immune-mediated disorders. TCRdb redid the calling of the 5' RACE reads with MiXCR, one entry per CDR3 protein. This table holds 95,000 to 150,000 distinct CDR3 sequences, roughly 3.2% found once. The sequenced material came from PBMCs. The origin of the receptors is a woman aged 25 to 39 with multiple sclerosis.

At least ten counts were recorded for this clonotype. V and J are TRBV20-1 and TRBJ2-3, with D tentatively TRBD1 or TRBD2 (5 bases each). The CDR3 runs to 15 residues. The germline V gene encodes CDR1 DFQATT and CDR2 SNEGSKA (reference sequence). V gave up 0 bases and J gave up 5 bases, with 15 bases separating them. DNA for the CDR3: TGCAGTGCTAGAGATCTGGGGGTTGGTGGAGATACGCAGTATTTT. This translates into CSARDLGVGGDTQYF.

Only a few counts were recorded for this clonotype. V gene TRBV5-4 combines with J gene TRBJ2-7; 8 positions match TRBD2. The germline V gene has CDR1 SGHNT and CDR2 YYREEE (reference sequence). Losses at the gene ends were 4 bases for V and 3 bases for J; bases not matched to a gene: 3. The CDR3 contains 13 residues. The CDR3 DNA sequence: TGTGCCAGCAGCGACGGGGGGGGCTACGAGCAGTACTTC. Protein: CASSDGGGYEQYF.

The rearrangement uses TRBV19 and TRBJ1-1, with D possibly TRBD1 on 6 matching bases. Looked up from germline, CDR1 is LNHDA and CDR2 is SQIVND (reference sequence). V dropped 5 bases and J dropped 2 bases, with 18 bases sitting between them. The CDR3 extends over 16 amino acids. The CDR3 loop reads CASSLLSGRGNTEAFF. CDR3 coding DNA: TGTGCCAGTAGTCTTCTTTCGGGCAGGGGCAACACTGAAGCTTTCTTT.

V is TRBV12-3 or TRBV12-4 and J is TRBJ2-5; D is uncertain. This CDR3 spans 15 amino acids. The V and J ends lost 6 bases and 2 bases respectively, with 16 bases between them. CDR3 amino acids: CASSLGKGRQETQYF. The CDR3 DNA reads as TGTGCCAGCAGCCTTGGAAAGGGCAGGCAAGAGACCCAGTACTTC.

This clonotype appeared many times. V usage is TRBV20-1 and J usage is TRBJ1-1, with D possibly being TRBD1 (6 bases). The V gene lost 1 base and the J gene lost 0 bases, with 15 bases spanning the gap. In germline, CDR1 is DFQATT, CDR2 SNEGSKA (reference sequence). The CDR3 sequence is 16 residues long. Here the CDR3 reads CSARARGRDMNTEAFF. CDR3 nucleotides: TGCAGTGCTAGAGCCAGGGGAAGGGATATGAACACTGAAGCTTTCTTT.

This clonotype was recorded many times. One junction end does not reproduce the germline sequence, and a read error may be involved. The genes are TRBV5-1 and TRBJ2-3; tentatively, D is TRBD1 (5 bases). CDR3 length equals 14 residues. Looked up from germline, CDR1 is SGHRS and CDR2 is YFSETQ. The CDR3 nucleotides read TGTGCCAGCAGCTTGGGGCAGAGCACAGATACGCAGTATTTT. Residues: CASSLGQSTDTQYF.

This clonotype was found many times. This sequence joins TRBV7-8 and TRBJ2-7; possibly TRBD1 or TRBD2 for D (5 bases each). Germline loops: CDR1 SGHVS, CDR2 FQNEAQ. The CDR3 totals 15 residues. V gave up 4 bases and J gave up 1 base, with 14 bases separating them. CDR3 in amino acids: CASSSESGRSYEQYF. CDR3 in DNA: TGTGCCAGCAGCTCCGAGTCGGGACGGTCCTACGAGCAGTACTTC. The full variable domain, with the rest looked up from reference TRBV7-8 and TRBJ2-7, is GAGVSQSPRYKVAKRGQDVALRCDPISGHVSLFWYQQALGQGPEFLTYFQNEAQLDKSGLPSDRFFAERPEGSVSTLKIQRTQQEDSAVYLCASSSESGRSYEQYFGPGTRLTVT.

There are many counts of this clonotype. This rearrangement joins TRBV20-1 to TRBJ2-7, with D possibly matching TRBD2 (6 bases). CDR1 and CDR2 (germline): DFQATT, SNEGSKA (reference sequence). The CDR3 has 13 residues. Trimming pared 1 base from V and 0 bases from J, leaving 7 bases between. CDR3 in DNA: TGCAGTGCTAGAGTGGGGGGCTCCTACGAGCAGTACTTC. It translates to CSARVGGSYEQYF.

This clonotype was seen repeatedly, ten times or more. This chain joins TRBV20-1 and TRBJ2-7; D call uncertain. V lost 0 bases and J 5 bases, leaving 11 bases between the germline ends. CDR3 length: 13 residues. Germline CDR1 DFQATT, CDR2 SNEGSKA (reference sequence). As DNA, the CDR3 is TGCAGTGCTAGAGACCTAGGTCGGGACGAGCAGTACTTC. It translates to CSARDLGRDEQYF.

This clonotype was seen ten or more times. The CDR3 DNA reads as TGCAGCGTTGGTGTCAGGGGGTCGACTGGGGCCAACGTCCTGACTTTC. Translated, it gives CSVGVRGSTGANVLTF. The chain has TRBV29-1 and TRBJ2-6; 7 bases match TRBD1. The germline V gene encodes CDR1 SQVTM and CDR2 ANQGSEA. The CDR3 has 16 residues. J gave up 2 bases and V 4 bases, and 8 bases lay outside the gene matches. The whole variable domain, remainder taken from reference TRBV29-1 and TRBJ2-6, is SAVISQKPSRDICQRGTSLTIQCQVDSQVTMMFWYRQQPGQSLTLIATANQGSEATYESGFVIDKFPISRPNLTFSTLTVSNMSPEDSSIYLCSVGVRGSTGANVLTFGAGSRLTVL.

This clonotype occurred many times. The rearrangement joins TRBV20-1 to TRBJ1-6; a weak D match, TRBD1 (5 bases). From germline, CDR1 is DFQATT and CDR2 SNEGSKA (reference sequence). The V end was cut by 2 bases, the J end by 8 bases, with 10 bases between. This CDR3 has 13 amino acids. The CDR3 region is CSARRGADSPLHF. As DNA, the CDR3 is TGCAGTGCTAGAAGGGGAGCGGATTCACCCCTCCACTTT.

In its sample, this clonotype was seen many times. The chain recombines TRBV20-1 with TRBJ1-4; TRBD1 matches 8 bases. The V segment lost 5 bases and the J segment 13 bases; nucleotides outside the gene matches: 9. The CDR3 runs 12 residues. CDR1 DFQATT and CDR2 SNEGSKA come from the germline V gene (reference sequence). The CDR3 region has the DNA TGCAGTGCTGGGAGACAGGGGACGGGACTGTTTTTT. This encodes CSAGRQGTGLFF.

The table lists this clonotype with many counts. This sequence joins TRBV20-1 and TRBJ1-2; D is unresolved. The ends were cut back, 5 bases at V and 8 bases at J, with 18 bases in the middle. The CDR3 is 13 residues long. The V gene's germline CDR1 is DFQATT and CDR2 SNEGSKA (reference sequence). CDR3: CSAGGPKRGGYTF. The CDR3 nucleotides are TGCAGTGCTGGAGGACCAAAGAGAGGAGGCTACACCTTC.

At least ten counts were recorded for this clonotype. V usage is TRBV5-1 and J usage is TRBJ1-1, with D unresolved. The CDR3 runs to 13 residues. The ends were cut back, 1 base at V and 5 bases at J, with 9 bases in the middle. Germline V CDR1 and CDR2: SGHRS, YFSETQ. The CDR3 sequence: CASSLWVGTEAFF. In DNA, the CDR3 is TGCGCCAGCAGCTTGTGGGTGGGGACTGAAGCTTTCTTT.

This clonotype appeared a few times. The CDR3 here is CASSFGTGEKAFF. For the CDR3, the DNA is TGTGCCAGCAGCTTTGGGACAGGTGAAAAAGCTTTCTTT. V usage is TRBV5-5 and J usage is TRBJ1-1, with TRBD1 matching 8 bases. Germline lookup yields CDR1 SGHKS and CDR2 YYEKEE (reference sequence). With V trimmed by 2 bases and J by 9 bases, 6 bases remained unmatched. The CDR3 has 13 residues.

This clonotype was seen many times. This sequence may be a read error, since a much larger clone differs from it by one base. This chain links TRBV5-1 with TRBJ1-2; the D gene is possibly TRBD1 (5 bases). V lost 0 bases, J lost 6 bases, and 6 bases lay in between. The V gene's germline CDR1 is SGHRS and CDR2 YFSETQ. The CDR3 spans 12 residues. The CDR3 coding sequence is TGCGCCAGCAGCTTGGAGGGGCATGGCTACACCTTC. Amino acids: CASSLEGHGYTF.

This clonotype came up many times. The V gene is TRBV5-6, the J gene TRBJ2-1; unclear D gene. V lost 0 bases, J lost 7 bases, and 8 bases lay in between. Per the germline V gene, CDR1 is SGHDT and CDR2 is YYEEEE. CDR3 length equals 13 residues. The CDR3: CASSLAAINEQFF. CDR3 bases: TGTGCCAGCAGCTTGGCGGCGATAAATGAGCAGTTCTTC.

This clonotype was seen a few times. V is TRBV5-1 and J is TRBJ2-3; perhaps TRBD2 as D (5 bases). The germline CDR1 and CDR2 sequences are SGHRS and YFSETQ. Trimming took 4 bases from V and 5 from J, leaving 14 bases between them. CDR3 length equals 14 residues. CDR3 amino acids: CASSPLRGRDTQYF. CDR3 sequence (DNA): TGCGCCAGCAGCCCCCTCCGGGGAAGAGATACGCAGTATTTT.

This clonotype was seen at least ten times. The chain recombines TRBV12-3 or TRBV12-4 with TRBJ2-5; D might be TRBD2 (5 bases). The V gene lost 3 bases and the J gene lost 5 bases, with 13 bases spanning the gap. The CDR3 is made up of 14 amino acids. CDR3 protein: CASSFPGNGETQYF. The CDR3 nucleotides are TGTGCCAGCAGTTTCCCCGGGAATGGGGAGACCCAGTACTTC.

This clonotype was counted ten times or more. The J gene is TRBJ1-1, the V gene TRBV7-2; D is ambiguous. V shed 5 bases and J shed 2 bases, with 12 bases lying between them. The CDR3 has 14 amino acids. Germline V lookup: CDR1 SGHTA, CDR2 FQGNSA. The DNA for the CDR3 is TGTGCCAGCAGCACCATATGGAGTAACACTGAAGCTTTCTTT. Its translation is CASSTIWSNTEAFF.

This clonotype was observed many times. The V and J genes are TRBV7-8 and TRBJ2-3; TRBD2 might be the D (5 bases). The germline V gene has CDR1 SGHVS and CDR2 FQNEAQ. The CDR3 sequence is 15 residues long. V shed 5 bases and J shed 3 bases, with 15 bases lying between them. The CDR3 nucleotides read TGTGCCAGCAGCAGACAAAGCGGACTGACAGATACGCAGTATTTT. As protein: CASSRQSGLTDTQYF.

This clonotype was found many times. The CDR3 region is CASSTSPGGNQPQHF. CDR3 in DNA: TGCGCCAGCAGCACTTCTCCGGGAGGCAATCAGCCCCAGCATTTT. This chain uses TRBV5-1 with TRBJ1-5, with D unresolved. There are 15 residues in the CDR3. V gave up 4 bases and J gave up 2 bases, with 13 bases separating them. CDR1 is SGHRS and CDR2 is YFSETQ in the germline V gene.

This clonotype was seen many times. The chain carries TRBV20-1 and TRBJ1-5; D is unresolved. V lost 5 bases and J 0 bases, leaving 11 bases between the germline ends. From germline, CDR1 is DFQATT and CDR2 SNEGSKA (reference sequence). The CDR3 is made up of 14 amino acids. CDR3 loop: CSASGPRSNQPQHF. CDR3 DNA: TGCAGTGCTTCCGGGCCCCGTAGCAATCAGCCCCAGCATTTT.

This clonotype was seen at least ten times. The chain combines TRBV20-1 with TRBJ1-4, with D maybe TRBD1 (5 bases). Germline V lookup: CDR1 DFQATT, CDR2 SNEGSKA (reference sequence). Trimming cost V 0 bases and J 3 bases, with 11 bases left between them. The CDR3 has 15 amino acids. The CDR3 here is CSARDLRGSNEKLFF. DNA for the CDR3: TGCAGTGCTAGAGATCTAAGGGGCTCTAATGAAAAACTGTTTTTT.

This clonotype was observed at least ten times. The rearrangement joins TRBV10-2 to TRBJ2-1, with D unclear. The CDR3 runs to 12 residues. The V end was cut by 8 bases, the J end by 6 bases, with 11 bases between. Germline V lookup: CDR1 WSHSY, CDR2 SAAADI. The DNA of the CDR3 is TGCGCCAGCTCGATCAGTGCCAATGAGCAGTTCTTC. Translating it yields CASSISANEQFF.

This clonotype was counted at least ten times. The V and J genes are TRBV11-2 and TRBJ1-1; 10 bases map to TRBD1. V gave up 6 bases and J gave up 4 bases; unmatched junction bases: 2. The CDR3 contains 13 residues. CDR1 is SGHAT and CDR2 is FQNNGV in the germline V gene. CDR3 protein: CASRGTGATEAFF. CDR3 sequence (DNA): TGTGCCAGCAGGGGGACAGGGGCCACTGAAGCTTTCTTT.